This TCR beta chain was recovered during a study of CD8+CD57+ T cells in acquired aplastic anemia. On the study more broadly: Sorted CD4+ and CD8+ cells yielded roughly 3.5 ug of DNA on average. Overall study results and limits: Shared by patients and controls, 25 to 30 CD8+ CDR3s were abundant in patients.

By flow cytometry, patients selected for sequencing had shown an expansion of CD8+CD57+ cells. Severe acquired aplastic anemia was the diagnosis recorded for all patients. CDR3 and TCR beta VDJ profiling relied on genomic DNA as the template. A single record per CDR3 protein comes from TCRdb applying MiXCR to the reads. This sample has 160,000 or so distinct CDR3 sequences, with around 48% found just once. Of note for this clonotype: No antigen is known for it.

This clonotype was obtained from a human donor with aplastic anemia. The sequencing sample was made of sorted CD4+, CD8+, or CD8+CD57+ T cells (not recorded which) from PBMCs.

CDR3 amino acids: CATASRSTGFPNEQYF. CDR3 nucleotide sequence: TGTGCCACCGCCTCGAGGTCCACGGGCTTTCCGAACGAGCAGTACTTC. This sequence joins TRBV7-6 and TRBJ2-7; D gene unclear. CDR1 and CDR2 (germline): SGHVS, FNYEAQ. The CDR3 is made up of 16 amino acids. The V gene lost 10 bases and the J gene lost 5 bases, with 27 bases spanning the gap.